This T cell receptor (beta chain) is from a study of CD8+ T cells in alopecia areata. The V end was cut by 2 bases, the J end by 1 base, with 9 bases between. In germline, CDR1 is SGHKS, CDR2 YYEKEE (reference sequence). There are 14 residues in the CDR3. The sequencing template was cDNA reverse transcribed from extracted RNA. The repertoire was sequenced with immunoSEQ multiplex PCR; TCRdb's copy has only in-frame clones and lacks some. This table has fewer than 250,000 clones, 50% to 60% appearing once. Regarding treatment: oral pan-JAK inhibitor, 5-10 mg twice daily. Sequenced here: CD4+ T cells sorted from blood, sampled at week 4, from a patient treated with tofacitinib. The clonotype comes from a human donor with alopecia areata. The chain employs TRBV5-5 and TRBJ1-1; D not certain. CDR3: CASSLGWANTEAFF. CDR3 bases: TGTGCCAGCAGCTTAGGGTGGGCGAACACTGAAGCTTTCTTT.